These T cell receptor beta chains were read from a single sample in a study of CD8 T cells in ankylosing spondylitis. MiXCR was run by TCRdb on the 5' RACE reads, yielding one entry per CDR3 protein. The data show around 120,000 distinct CDR3 sequences, roughly 9% seen once. Sequenced input: blood, either unsorted or a sorted T cell fraction (not recorded which). These receptors originate from a male donor with ankylosing spondylitis or in good health (not recorded which). Each CDR3 is given with its conserved first and last residue. Each record gives: CDR3 DNA, CDR3 protein, V gene, CDR3 length, D gene, J gene, clone size. A D gene is named only where the DNA matches it firmly. Clone size is stated in some rows and not others, as once, few, many or a class when expanded.

DNA: TGCGCCAGCAGCTTGGAGGATACAAGCACAGATACGCAGTATTTT
CDR3: CASSLEDTSTDTQYF
V: TRBV5-1
length: 15
D: -
J: TRBJ2-3
size: many

DNA: TGCAGTGGCGGACTAGCGTTGCCTTTCGAGCAGTTCTTC
CDR3: CSGGLALPFEQFF
V: TRBV20-1
length: 13
D: TRBD2
J: TRBJ2-1
size: -

DNA: TGTGCCAGCAGCCCCGGAACGGGACTGGAGTTCTTC
CDR3: CASSPGTGLEFF
V: TRBV27
length: 12
D: -
J: TRBJ2-1
size: few

DNA: TGTGCCAGCAGCTTAGAGGGGACACTCGATACGCAGTATTTT
CDR3: CASSLEGTLDTQYF
V: TRBV7-3
length: 14
D: -
J: TRBJ2-3
size: few

DNA: TGCAGTGCACCGGCAGGCGGGAGGTTTATCTACGAGCAGTACTTC
CDR3: CSAPAGGRFIYEQYF
V: TRBV20-1
length: 15
D: TRBD2
J: TRBJ2-7
size: many

DNA: TGCGCCAGCAGTTTTTACGACAGGGAGGCCTATGGCTACACCTTC
CDR3: CASSFYDREAYGYTF
V: TRBV5-1
length: 15
D: TRBD1
J: TRBJ1-2
size: many

DNA: TGTGCCAGTAGTATAGTAGCGGGCCGGAGTGAGCAGTTCTTC
CDR3: CASSIVAGRSEQFF
V: TRBV19
length: 14
D: TRBD2
J: TRBJ2-1
size: few

DNA: TGTGCCATCAGTGACCGTAGCGCGGGCAACAATGAGCAGTTCTTC
CDR3: CAISDRSAGNNEQFF
V: TRBV10-3
length: 15
D: -
J: TRBJ2-1
size: many

DNA: TGTGCCAGCAGCCAAATAGAAACCACCTGGGGTGGCTACACCTTC
CDR3: CASSQIETTWGGYTF
V: TRBV12-3/TRBV12-4
length: 15
D: -
J: TRBJ1-2
size: few

DNA: TGTGCCAGCAGCGCCCAGGCTTCGTTGTCCGATACGCAGTATTTT
CDR3: CASSAQASLSDTQYF
V: TRBV7-3
length: 15
D: -
J: TRBJ2-3
size: few

DNA: TGCGCCAGCAGCTTGGGAGGACAGGGCCGAGAGACCCAGTACTTC
CDR3: CASSLGGQGRETQYF
V: TRBV5-1
length: 15
D: TRBD1
J: TRBJ2-5
size: -

DNA: TGTGCCAGCAGACTACCCCCAGGGGGGAACACTGAAGCTTTCTTT
CDR3: CASRLPPGGNTEAFF
V: TRBV7-2
length: 15
D: TRBD1
J: TRBJ1-1
size: many

DNA: TGTGCCATCAGTGGGACAGAAGGCTCTGGAAACACCATATATTTT
CDR3: CAISGTEGSGNTIYF
V: TRBV10-3
length: 15
D: -
J: TRBJ1-3
size: many

DNA: TGTGCCAGCAAGAACACCGGGGAGCTGTTTTTT
CDR3: CASKNTGELFF
V: TRBV27
length: 11
D: -
J: TRBJ2-2
size: few

DNA: TGCGCCAGCAGACCCCAGGGATTCCGAACAACTGAAGCTTTCTTT
CDR3: CASRPQGFRTTEAFF
V: TRBV5-1
length: 15
D: -
J: TRBJ1-1
size: many

DNA: TGCAGTGCTAGACACCCCGCAGGGGTTCGCAGAGGGTTAAACTATGGCTACACCTTC
CDR3: CSARHPAGVRRGLNYGYTF
V: TRBV20-1
length: 19
D: -
J: TRBJ1-2
size: many

DNA: TGCAGTTCAAGCCCAAGCTCCTACAATGAGCAGTTCTTC
CDR3: CSSSPSSYNEQFF
V: TRBV20-1
length: 13
D: -
J: TRBJ2-1
size: many

DNA: TGTGCCAGCAGCCCTCGACTAGCGGGAGGGCCAGATACGCAGTATTTT
CDR3: CASSPRLAGGPDTQYF
V: TRBV3-1
length: 16
D: TRBD2
J: TRBJ2-3
size: -

DNA: TGTGCCAGCAGCTCGGGAGGTGGGGGGCCCTCTTCGGTTGGCTACACCTTC
CDR3: CASSSGGGGPSSVGYTF
V: TRBV5-6
length: 17
D: -
J: TRBJ1-2
size: -

DNA: TGTGCCAGCAGCTTAAGTCGCGGGAGCGGAGCAGATACGCAGTATTTT
CDR3: CASSLSRGSGADTQYF
V: TRBV5-5
length: 16
D: TRBD2
J: TRBJ2-3
size: -

DNA: TGCAGTGTAGAGGGAGACAATGAGCAGTTCTTC
CDR3: CSVEGDNEQFF
V: TRBV20-1
length: 11
D: -
J: TRBJ2-1
size: few

DNA: TGTGCCAGCAGCCAACGCCTAGTTTACGAGCAGTACTTC
CDR3: CASSQRLVYEQYF
V: TRBV3-1
length: 13
D: -
J: TRBJ2-7
size: many

DNA: TGCGCCAGCAGCTTGGCTGACTTCGCTAGCACAGATACGCAGTATTTT
CDR3: CASSLADFASTDTQYF
V: TRBV5-1
length: 16
D: -
J: TRBJ2-3
size: many

DNA: TGTGCCAGCAGCGGAGACTCAAGCTCCTACAATGAGCAGTTCTTC
CDR3: CASSGDSSSYNEQFF
V: TRBV9
length: 15
D: -
J: TRBJ2-1
size: many

DNA: TGCAGTGCTAGTGATCGGGTAGCGGGAACCTACAATGAGCAGTTCTTC
CDR3: CSASDRVAGTYNEQFF
V: TRBV20-1
length: 16
D: TRBD2
J: TRBJ2-1
size: many

DNA: TGTGCCAGCAGCGACGTTAGGGGTGACGGCTTCGCTGAGCAGTTCTTC
CDR3: CASSDVRGDGFAEQFF
V: TRBV9
length: 16
D: -
J: TRBJ2-1
size: many

DNA: TGTGCCACCAGTGACGCAGGGGGAGCGGGCTCCAATGAGCAGTTCTTC
CDR3: CATSDAGGAGSNEQFF
V: TRBV24-1
length: 16
D: -
J: TRBJ2-1
size: many

DNA: TGCAGCGCCAAACCCCAGCGGCGGGAGACCCAGTACTTC
CDR3: CSAKPQRRETQYF
V: TRBV29-1
length: 13
D: -
J: TRBJ2-5
size: many

DNA: TGTGCCAGCAGGACCAGGGGGTCAGAGACCCAGTACTTC
CDR3: CASRTRGSETQYF
V: TRBV13
length: 13
D: TRBD1
J: TRBJ2-5
size: many

DNA: TGTGCCAGCAGTTCCGGGACAGGGGTGGATACGCAGTATTTT
CDR3: CASSSGTGVDTQYF
V: TRBV12-3/TRBV12-4
length: 14
D: TRBD1
J: TRBJ2-3
size: -

DNA: TGTGCCACCAGCAGAGATCTGGGCTTCCAAGAGACCCAGTACTTC
CDR3: CATSRDLGFQETQYF
V: TRBV15
length: 15
D: -
J: TRBJ2-5
size: many

DNA: TGTGCCTGCAGCCAAGATCCTCTCGCCCAATCCCCAGGGAATGAGCAGTTCTTC
CDR3: CACSQDPLAQSPGNEQFF
V: TRBV3-1
length: 18
D: -
J: TRBJ2-1
size: -

DNA: TGCGCCAGCAGCCAAGCGAGGGGGAGCTCCTACGAGCAGTACTTC
CDR3: CASSQARGSSYEQYF
V: TRBV5-1
length: 15
D: -
J: TRBJ2-7
size: many

DNA: TGTGCCAGCAAAGTTGGGAGGAGCTCCTACGAGCAGTACTTC
CDR3: CASKVGRSSYEQYF
V: TRBV6-1
length: 14
D: -
J: TRBJ2-7
size: many

DNA: TGTGCCAGCAGTTTTCTCCCCCCCGGAGGGCTCTATAGCAATCAGCCCCAGCATTTT
CDR3: CASSFLPPGGLYSNQPQHF
V: TRBV12-3/TRBV12-4
length: 19
D: -
J: TRBJ1-5
size: -

DNA: TGTGCCAGCAGCTTAGTACAGGACGGGAATCAGCCCCAGCATTTT
CDR3: CASSLVQDGNQPQHF
V: TRBV7-2
length: 15
D: -
J: TRBJ1-5
size: -

DNA: TGTGCCAGCAGCTTGGCCGGGCTAGCGGGAGGGCCAGTCGACAATGAGCAGTTCTTC
CDR3: CASSLAGLAGGPVDNEQFF
V: TRBV5-4
length: 19
D: TRBD2
J: TRBJ2-1
size: few

DNA: TGCAGTGCTAGTAGGACAGGCGTTTTTCCTAGCAATCAGCCCCAGCATTTT
CDR3: CSASRTGVFPSNQPQHF
V: TRBV20-1
length: 17
D: TRBD1
J: TRBJ1-5
size: many

DNA: TGTGCCAGCAGACGGGGGGCACAAGAGACCCAGTACTTC
CDR3: CASRRGAQETQYF
V: TRBV12-3/TRBV12-4
length: 13
D: -
J: TRBJ2-5
size: many

DNA: TGTGCCAGCAATCATCGGCCTCAGTACTTC
CDR3: CASNHRPQYF
V: TRBV27
length: 10
D: -
J: TRBJ2-7
size: many

DNA: TGTGCCAGCTCACCACAGGACCAGCCCCAGCATTTT
CDR3: CASSPQDQPQHF
V: TRBV18
length: 12
D: -
J: TRBJ1-5
size: many